This T cell receptor (beta chain) was found in a study of radiation and T cells in renal cell carcinoma (dated by TCRdb to the early 2020s). General notes on the study: In total, approximately 51 samples, comprising around 26 tumors and approximately 27 peripheral blood samples, were subjected to TCR beta sequencing. The last blood draw happened 4 weeks after radiation, timed to coincide with nephrectomy. In the approximately 53 samples combined, roughly 4.4 million unique CDR3 nucleotide sequences were found, encoding approximately 2,800,000 unique CDR3 amino acid sequences. General study outcomes and caveats: In blood, the top tumor clonotypes increased between baseline and 2 weeks post-radiation and then shrank by 4 weeks, which suggests that tumor-resident clones expanded only transiently. The single-armed trial design could not address effects of radiation dose or scheduling on the TCR repertoire. Changes in the blood repertoire were not tracked past 4 weeks after treatment. Because pretreatment tumor biopsies were not available, the study could not determine whether clonotypes were already present within the tumor at baseline.

CDR1 SGHVS and CDR2 FQNEAQ are derived from the germline V gene. Germline trimming: 5 bases from V, 6 bases from J; junction bases outside gene matches: 5. The CDR3 starts with the cysteine, ends with the phenylalanine, and has 14 residues. Only the CDR3 region is kept as DNA, spanning 42 bases read in frame from base 1. Sample time point, as interpreted from the label and publication: blood 4 weeks post-SBRT, at nephrectomy. Taken with the paper, the label for treatment or condition translates to: 15 Gy SBRT to primary tumor, nephrectomy 4 weeks later. The samples were obtained from a clinical trial, where primary renal cell carcinomas were treated with 15 Gy stereotactic body radiation therapy and then removed by nephrectomy 4 weeks afterward. To track tumor-enriched clonotypes, serial peripheral blood was sampled from radiation-treated patients at baseline and at 2 weeks and 4 weeks after SBRT. Every patient had renal cell carcinoma of clear cell pathology. Genomic DNA for TCR sequencing was prepared using the QIAamp DNA Blood Mini Kit (Qiagen). Samples were included in the analyses only if all quality control checks were passed.

The immunoSEQ kit was used, according to the manufacturer's recommendations, to generate TCR beta libraries from genomic DNA. To prepare libraries, a first multiplex PCR with proprietary primers was run, followed by a second PCR that added unique barcodes, and a bead cleanup was done after each round. Each sample batch included a kit-provided positive control reaction and a negative control reaction. The final libraries were assessed on an Agilent 4200 TapeStation D1000 ScreenTape, pooled by volume, and quantified by qPCR. Sequencing was performed on an Illumina NextSeq500 using a MidOutput 150-cycle cartridge, with 156 Read1 cycles, 15 Index1 cycles, and the kit custom primers. The pooled library was loaded at roughly 0.9 pM with approximately 20% PhiX control spiked in. In the original analysis: The vendor-processed data were analyzed in R, and a clonotype was defined as all T cells that share the same CDR3 nucleotide sequence. In the clone abundance analyses, frequencies were normalized to the 10,000 most abundant clones in each sample. Public T cell clones, which averaged fewer than five per sample, were removed prior to analysis. A difference in abundance of at least 32-fold between compartments was used to define tumor-enriched and baseline blood-enriched clonotypes. A beta-binomial differential abundance model was used to identify clonotypes that expanded or contracted between blood time points. The Baroni-Urbani and Buser coefficient was used to measure tumor-blood repertoire similarity, and groups were compared with two-tailed Wilcoxon tests in R. What TCRdb holds here is the immuneACCESS table cut down to in-frame rearrangements. Part of the clones is not present; checked against another copy, under half of the missing clones reflect an unresolved V gene, and the others are unexplained. That table is the source of V, J and clone size, and D and trimming were worked out from the DNA. The sample includes about 78,000 clones, with about 88% observed a single time. The ten largest clones represent 5.5% to 7% of the sample.

As regards this clone: Its antigen specificity is not known. No much larger clone exists at a distance of one base, and base qualities are not known.

This sample comprised blood, obtained from a patient whose treatment included radiotherapy and nephrectomy. The receptor was derived from a woman between 70 and 85 years old with renal cell carcinoma. The V and J genes are TRBV7-8 and TRBJ1-1; 11 bases in the middle match TRBD1. The nucleotides read TGTGCCAGCAGCCCACCGGGACAGGGGGCTGAAGCTTTCTTT. It specifies CASSPPGQGAEAFF.